The 20 T cell receptor beta chains below come from one sample, sequenced in a study of radiotherapy plus CTLA-4 blockade in lung cancer. Profiled with immunoSEQ multiplex PCR; TCRdb holds only in-frame clones, not every one. The sample records more than 80,000 clones, 85% being singletons. Sequencing was performed on peripheral blood, taken from a patient treated with radiotherapy plus ipilimumab. The receptors were gathered from a human donor with non-small cell lung cancer that progressed on radiotherapy plus ipilimumab. Some clones in this sample may be carry-over from other donors' samples.

The chain employs TRBV5-6 and TRBJ1-4; 9 bases line up with TRBD1. Germline-derived CDR1 and CDR2 are SGHDT and YYEEEE. The CDR3 runs to 15 residues. V shed 4 bases, J shed 7 bases, and the junction held 8 bases outside the gene matches. The CDR3 DNA is TGTGCCAGCAGCACTCCCACAGGGGGCGGTGAAAAACTGTTTTTT. It is translated as CASSTPTGGGEKLFF.

A remark on this clone: Other DNA sequences from this sample encode an identical CDR3 as well. The chain has TRBV5-1 and TRBJ1-5; 7 bases map to TRBD1. Germline trimming cut 0 bases from V and 1 base from J; bases unmatched to any gene: 1. Germline CDR1 is SGHRS and CDR2 is YFSETQ. The CDR3 length is 15 residues. CDR3 sequence reads: CASSLGTGSNQPQHF. CDR3 sequence (DNA): TGCGCCAGCAGCTTGGGGACAGGCAGCAATCAGCCCCAGCATTTT.

The chain recombines TRBV7-2 with TRBJ1-6; maybe TRBD1 (5 bases). The CDR3 is 15 residues long. Germline V gives CDR1 SGHTA, CDR2 FQGNSA. Trimming pared 2 bases from V and 5 bases from J, leaving 10 bases between. The CDR3 nucleotides read TGTGCCAGCAGCTTAATGACAGCAGATAATTCACCCCTCCACTTT. Translating gives CASSLMTADNSPLHF.

The genes are TRBV9 and TRBJ1-1; perhaps TRBD1 as D (5 bases). The V end was cut by 7 bases, the J end by 1 base, with 11 bases between. The V gene's germline CDR1 is SGDLS and CDR2 YYNGEE. There are 13 residues in the CDR3. The CDR3 nucleotides are TGTGCCAGCGGGTGGGGCCCGAACACTGAAGCTTTCTTT. It encodes CASGWGPNTEAFF.

The sample holds one count of this clone. The CDR3 DNA reads as TGTGCCAGTAGTCGACAGGGATTCGATACGCAGTATTTT. This encodes CASSRQGFDTQYF. The chain recombines TRBV19 with TRBJ2-3; 7 bases map to TRBD1. Germline lookup yields CDR1 LNHDA and CDR2 SQIVND (reference sequence). V trimming: 5 bases; J trimming: 6 bases; junction bases outside the gene matches: 5. The CDR3 has 13 amino acids.

The chain carries TRBV7-3 and TRBJ1-1; 9 bases are shared with TRBD1. After removal of 6 bases from V and 0 bases from J, the junction contained 5 bases not matched to a gene. CDR1 and CDR2 from the germline V gene are SGHTA and FQGTGA. CDR3 length: 15 amino acids. In DNA, the CDR3 is TGTGCCAGCAGTTCACAGGGGGCCCTGAACACTGAAGCTTTCTTT. Translated: CASSSQGALNTEAFF.

On this clone itself: Other DNA sequences in this specimen translate into the identical CDR3. CDR3 nucleotide sequence: TGCAGTGCTAGAGTCAAGAATGAGCAGTTCTTC. As protein: CSARVKNEQFF. V gene TRBV20-1 combines with J gene TRBJ2-1; D unresolved. The CDR3 runs to 11 residues. CDR1 DFQATT and CDR2 SNEGSKA come from the germline V gene (reference sequence). V lost 1 base and J lost 7, with 5 bases in between.

The chain uses TRBV2 and TRBJ2-3; 11 positions match TRBD1. The CDR3 loop spans 14 amino acids. V dropped 5 bases and J dropped 4; count of bases not matched to a gene: 2. In germline, CDR1 is SNHLY, CDR2 FYNNEI. CDR3 amino acids: CASSRTGGPDTQYF. The CDR3 DNA reads TGTGCCAGCAGTCGGACAGGGGGCCCAGATACGCAGTATTTT.

The CDR3 DNA reads as TGTGCCAGCAGCCCACGACAGGGCCCCTACGAGCAGTACTTC. Protein: CASSPRQGPYEQYF. The V call is TRBV7-2, the J call TRBJ2-7; 7 positions agree with TRBD1. Germline loops: CDR1 SGHTA, CDR2 FQGNSA. The CDR3 runs 14 residues. Trimming at V came to 5 bases and at J to 2 bases, leaving 6 bases not matched to a gene.

The V and J genes are TRBV5-1 and TRBJ2-6; D ambiguous. The CDR3 sequence is 16 residues long. Trimming removed 4 bases at V and 3 bases at J, with 14 bases between. Germline V lookup: CDR1 SGHRS, CDR2 YFSETQ. The CDR3 DNA reads as TGCGCCAGCAGCATTGGGTCTTCGAATGGGGCCAACGTCCTGACTTTC. This sequence encodes CASSIGSSNGANVLTF.

This clone was seen just once. The chain recombines TRBV5-1 with TRBJ1-2; weak D call: TRBD1 (5 bases). V lost 6 bases and J lost 2, with 11 bases in between. The germline CDR1 and CDR2 sequences are SGHRS and YFSETQ. This CDR3 region has 13 residues. The CDR3: CASTFGQNYGYTF. For the CDR3, the DNA is TGCGCCAGCACCTTTGGACAAAACTATGGCTACACCTTC. Together with reference TRBV5-1 and TRBJ1-2, the CDR3 gives the full variable domain: KAGVTQTPRYLIKTRGQQVTLSCSPISGHRSVSWYQQTPGQGLQFLFEYFSETQRNKGNFPGRFSGRQFSNSRSEMNVSTLELGDSALYLCASTFGQNYGYTFGSGTRLTVV.

The chain has TRBV6-1 and TRBJ1-5; unclear D gene. The germline V and J ends were trimmed by 5 bases and 4 bases, with 6 bases remaining between them. This CDR3 region has 12 residues. Germline assignment: CDR1 MNHNS and CDR2 SASEGT. The CDR3 nucleotides are TGTGCCAGCAGTCCCGGTAATCAGCCCCAGCATTTT. This codes for CASSPGNQPQHF.

CDR3 bases: TGCGCCAGCAGCTCCCCCCCTTACGGTGGCACAGATACGCAGTATTTT. It encodes CASSSPPYGGTDTQYF. The chain carries TRBV5-1 and TRBJ2-3; D is undetermined. CDR3 size: 16 residues. Germline-derived CDR1 and CDR2 are SGHRS and YFSETQ. V was clipped by 3 bases and J by 1 base, with 15 bases between them.

The CDR3 reads CSVGLAHDTGELFF. The CDR3 region has the DNA TGCAGCGTCGGACTAGCCCACGACACCGGGGAGCTGTTTTTT. The chain is built from TRBV29-1 and TRBJ2-2; TRBD2 agrees at 8 bases. In germline, CDR1 is SQVTM, CDR2 ANQGSEA. V lost 6 bases to trimming and J lost 3 bases; unmatched junction nucleotides: 6. CDR3 length: 14 residues.

The chain couples TRBV11-3 to TRBJ2-6; D is undetermined. This CDR3 spans 16 amino acids. Germline V gene sequence: CDR1 SGHNT, CDR2 YENEEA. The V end lost 5 bases, the J end lost 0 bases, and 11 bases lay between the germline ends. For the CDR3, the DNA is TGTGCCAGCAGCCCAAGGATAAGCTCTGGGGCCAACGTCCTGACTTTC. Protein: CASSPRISSGANVLTF.

The V and J genes are TRBV27 and TRBJ2-2, with 9 bases that match TRBD1. Unmatched junction bases numbered 3, after V lost 6 bases and J lost 4 bases. Germline values: CDR1 MNHEY, CDR2 SMNVEV (reference sequence). CDR3 size: 14 residues. The CDR3: CASRKTGGTGELFF. CDR3 coding DNA: TGTGCCAGCAGGAAGACAGGGGGCACCGGGGAGCTGTTTTTT.

The V call is TRBV6-5, the J call TRBJ1-2; 8 bases fit TRBD1. The V and J ends lost 5 bases and 0 bases, in that order; junction bases with no gene match: 2. This CDR3 is 14 amino acids long. Germline V gene data show CDR1 as MNHEY and CDR2 as SVGAGI. The CDR3, as DNA: TGTGCCAGCAGTCCGACAGGGGCTAACTATGGCTACACCTTC. Its translation is CASSPTGANYGYTF.

The gene calls are TRBV29-1 and TRBJ1-4; the match to TRBD1 covers 7 bases. The CDR3 has 13 residues. V shed 6 bases and J 6 bases; nucleotides not matched to a gene: 7. The germline gives CDR1 SQVTM, CDR2 ANQGSEA. The CDR3 DNA is TGCAGCGTAAAACAGGGGAGAGATGAAAAACTGTTTTTT. It yields the protein CSVKQGRDEKLFF.

The genes are TRBV7-2 and TRBJ2-7, with TRBD1 matching 7 bases. The CDR3 length is 15 residues. From germline, CDR1 is SGHTA and CDR2 FQGNSA. The V and J ends lost 2 bases and 2 bases, in that order; junction bases with no gene match: 6. The CDR3 reads CASSLTGQAAYEQYF. The CDR3 DNA reads as TGTGCCAGCAGCTTAACCGGACAGGCCGCCTACGAGCAGTACTTC.

The CDR3 DNA follows: TGTGCCAGCAGTACCCAGGAGCAGTACTTC. It specifies CASSTQEQYF. The rearrangement joins TRBV28 to TRBJ2-7; no definite D call. V was trimmed by 5 bases and J by 7 bases, leaving 6 bases between them. There are 10 residues in the CDR3. Germline values: CDR1 MDHEN, CDR2 SYDVKM.